This TCR beta chain was obtained from a study of blood T cell repertoires in COVID-19. For the study at large: In each case, the material was cDNA or gDNA derived from T cells, B-cell-depleted T cells, or PBMCs.

The authors' processing: The assay estimated nucleated cells by amplifying reference gene primers. TCRdb keeps only in-frame clones here, not all; method: immunoSEQ multiplex PCR. The V and J calls and clone size are taken from that table; D and trimming were inferred from the DNA. The repertoire consists of 95,000 to 150,000 clones, with around nine tenths occurring once and the leading ten covering around 2.1%. Germline trimming cut 8 bases from V and 7 bases from J; bases unmatched to any gene: 13. From germline, CDR1 is SNHLY and CDR2 FYNNEI. There are 15 residues in the CDR3. Sequencing used peripheral blood. The chain links TRBV2 to TRBJ2-1; 8 bases match TRBD1. The TCR sequence derives from a man over 45 with COVID-19, enrolled during active disease. CDR3 protein: CASQQSGQGRNEQFF. CDR3 DNA: TGTGCCAGCCAGCAGAGCGGACAGGGTAGGAATGAGCAGTTCTTC.